This T cell receptor (beta chain) was observed in a study of blood T cells in healthy people across ages. The germline V gene has CDR1 MDHEN and CDR2 SYDVKM. There are 15 residues in the CDR3. The V segment lost 7 bases and the J segment 4 bases; nucleotides outside the gene matches: 8. The draw of peripheral blood yielded ten milliliters from each donor. Primers used in a second PCR of roughly 6 to 11 cycles were a sample-barcoded 5' primer and a J-beta primer mix. Sequencing of every sample gave 2.5 million or more CDR3-containing paired-end reads. TCRdb analysed the 5' RACE reads with MiXCR anew, one entry per CDR3 protein. The sample has hundreds of thousands of distinct CDR3 sequences, about 47% seen once.

Material: blood. The TCR sequence derives from a man older than 75 in good health. The chain combines TRBV28 with TRBJ1-2; the match to TRBD1 covers 11 bases. CDR3 nucleotides: TGTGCCAGCAAATACGGACAGGGGGCTTTCTATGGCTACACCTTC. This codes for CASKYGQGAFYGYTF.